This T cell receptor (beta chain) was found in a study of shared clonotypes between healthy human individuals. Study-level points and caveats: Among donors, clonotype sharing was expected to be affected by sequencing depth. Generally, naive subsets (rather than memory subsets) showed larger estimated richness.

Germline trimming cut 4 bases from V and 5 bases from J; bases unmatched to any gene: 16. The CDR3 consists of 18 residues. Germline values: CDR1 SGHDN, CDR2 FVKESK. In the case of this clone: Its antigen is as yet unknown.

Assay used: immunoSEQ multiplex PCR; TCRdb lists only in-frame clones, some missing. Found here are some 1.4 million clones, approximately 97% of them singletons; the top ten hold more than 0.9%. Investigators divided CD4+ cells into CD45RA+ naive and CD45RA-negative memory subsets. V and J are TRBV14 and TRBJ2-2, with TRBD2 matching over 7 bases. The source is a man aged 25 to 45 in good health. Material for sequencing was naive CD4+ T cells sorted from blood. Regarding subset: CD45RA+ positively selected. The CDR3 region has the DNA TGTGCCAGCAGCCCCCACCCCGGTGGACTAGATTTTACCGGGGAGCTGTTTTTT. It codes for CASSPHPGGLDFTGELFF.